Below, 23 T cell receptor beta chains from the same sample are listed, as sequenced in a study of blood T cell repertoires in COVID-19. Clones were read by immunoSEQ multiplex PCR, and TCRdb kept only the in-frame ones, dropping some. Among 250,000 or so clones listed, 80% to 95% were seen once. Specimen: PBMCs or T cells enriched from blood (not recorded which). The receptors here all came from a man between 40 and 49 years old who had been exposed to COVID-19.

This clone has a handful of counts. The J gene is TRBJ2-5, the V gene TRBV6-5; D is perhaps TRBD2 (7 bases). Trimming took off 2 bases at V and 2 bases at J, with 12 bases between the two ends. Per germline, CDR1 MNHEY and CDR2 SVGAGI. CDR3 size: 15 residues. The CDR3 sequence is CASSYRGARQETQYF. The CDR3 region has the DNA TGTGCCAGCAGTTACCGGGGGGCGCGTCAAGAGACCCAGTACTTC.

The chain recombines TRBV12-5 with TRBJ1-5; maybe TRBD1 (5 bases). CDR1 and CDR2 from the germline V gene are LGHNT and FRNRAP. V was trimmed by 1 base and J by 5 bases, leaving 9 bases between them. The CDR3 loop spans 14 amino acids. The CDR3 DNA follows: TGTGCTAGTGGTTTGGGGTCCAGGGATCAGCCCCAGCATTTT. Protein product: CASGLGSRDQPQHF.

The count of this clone is one. The V and J genes are TRBV15 and TRBJ2-1; 9 bases are a match to TRBD2. V was clipped by 0 bases and J by 3 bases; unmatched bases: 9. The CDR3 is 18 amino acids. Germline assignment: CDR1 LNHNV and CDR2 YYDKDF (reference sequence). The CDR3 bases are TGTGCCACCAGCAGAGATAGCCCTAGCGGGGATTACTACAATGAGCAGTTCTTC. It encodes CATSRDSPSGDYYNEQFF.

The chain uses TRBV19 and TRBJ2-7; D unclear. CDR3 length: 13 residues. CDR1 is LNHDA and CDR2 is SQIVND in the germline V gene (reference sequence). Trimming took 5 bases from V and 2 from J, leaving 10 bases between them. In DNA, the CDR3 is TGTGCCAGTAGTTTTGACGGAGCCTACGAGCAGTACTTC. The encoded protein is CASSFDGAYEQYF.

This chain uses TRBV19 with TRBJ2-1; no clear D. Trimming took off 1 base at V and 10 bases at J, with 14 bases between the two ends. CDR1 and CDR2 from the germline V gene are LNHDA and SQIVND (reference sequence). The CDR3 consists of 14 residues. CDR3: CASSIVVGAKEQFF. The DNA for the CDR3 is TGTGCCAGTAGTATAGTTGTAGGAGCGAAGGAGCAGTTCTTC. Full variable domain (outside the CDR3, taken from reference TRBV19 and TRBJ2-1): DGGITQSPKYLFRKEGQNVTLSCEQNLNHDAMYWYRQDPGQGLRLIYYSQIVNDFQKGDIAEGYSVSREKKESFPLTVTSAQKNPTAFYLCASSIVVGAKEQFFGPGTRLTVL.

This rearrangement joins TRBV9 to TRBJ2-7; tentative D call: TRBD1 (5 bases). This CDR3 region has 15 residues. V was clipped by 0 bases and J by 4 bases, with 14 bases between them. Germline V gives CDR1 SGDLS, CDR2 YYNGEE. CDR3 protein: CASSVGSGFGYEQYF. The DNA for the CDR3 is TGTGCCAGCAGCGTAGGTTCAGGGTTTGGGTACGAGCAGTACTTC.

This clone has just one count. The chain recombines TRBV28 with TRBJ1-3; TRBD1 is a possible D gene (5 bases). Germline lookup yields CDR1 MDHEN and CDR2 SYDVKM. Trimming removed 6 bases from V and 4 bases from J, with 13 bases in between. The CDR3 consists of 14 residues. The CDR3: CASRVQGSGNTIYF. CDR3 nucleotide sequence: TGTGCCAGCAGAGTTCAGGGTAGCGGAAACACCATATATTTT.

The CDR3 sequence: CASSPHRVHNTEAFF. As DNA, the CDR3 is TGTGCCAGCAGTCCCCACAGGGTTCATAACACTGAAGCTTTCTTT. The V gene is TRBV28, the J gene TRBJ1-1; maybe TRBD1 (6 bases). Trimming shortened V by 5 bases and J by 2 bases, and 15 bases separated the two germline ends. The CDR3 is 15 residues long. Looked up from germline, CDR1 is MDHEN and CDR2 is SYDVKM.

This clone showed up just a few times. The rearrangement uses TRBV27 and TRBJ2-2; weak D call: TRBD2 (5 bases). Germline CDR1 and CDR2: MNHEY and SMNVEV (reference sequence). The ends were cut back, 4 bases at V and 7 bases at J, with 10 bases in the middle. The CDR3 has 13 amino acids. The CDR3 region has the DNA TGTGCCAGCAGTTCGGGGATTAACGGGGAGCTGTTTTTT. Protein product: CASSSGINGELFF.

The chain employs TRBV29-1 and TRBJ2-7; tentative D call: TRBD1 (5 bases). Trimming took off 0 bases at V and 7 bases at J, with 13 bases between the two ends. This CDR3 is 13 amino acids long. The germline CDR1 and CDR2 sequences are SQVTM and ANQGSEA. CDR3 protein: CSVEEVRGGEQYF. In nucleotides, the CDR3 is TGCAGCGTTGAAGAAGTTAGGGGTGGTGAGCAGTACTTC.

The chain combines TRBV28 with TRBJ2-1, with TRBD2 matching 11 bases. V was clipped by 4 bases and J by 9 bases; unmatched bases: 8. The germline gives CDR1 MDHEN, CDR2 SYDVKM. This CDR3 comprises 15 residues. The CDR3 loop reads CASSYSGRARGEQFF. CDR3 sequence (DNA): TGTGCCAGCAGTTATAGCGGGAGGGCCCGTGGTGAGCAGTTCTTC.

The chain carries TRBV10-3 and TRBJ1-1; tentative D call: TRBD1 (5 bases). V gave up 4 bases and J gave up 0 bases, with 9 bases separating them. Germline V gene sequence: CDR1 ENHRY, CDR2 SYGVKD. The CDR3 is 14 residues long. CDR3 residues: CAISGDSMNTEAFF. The CDR3 DNA follows: TGTGCCATCAGTGGAGACAGTATGAACACTGAAGCTTTCTTT.

The chain joins TRBV6-4 to TRBJ2-1; TRBD2 agrees at 8 bases. Germline V gene lookup returns CDR1 MRHNA and CDR2 SNTAGT. The trim removed 3 bases at V and 9 bases at J, leaving 4 bases unmatched. This CDR3 is 13 amino acids long. The DNA of the CDR3 is TGTGCCAGCAGTGAGGGGACTAGTTTTGAGCAGTTCTTC. It translates to CASSEGTSFEQFF.

V gene TRBV9 combines with J gene TRBJ1-6, with 11 bases that match TRBD1. The V and J ends lost 4 bases and 7 bases, in that order; junction bases with no gene match: 1. CDR1 and CDR2 from the germline V gene are SGDLS and YYNGEE. The CDR3 covers 14 residues. CDR3 DNA sequence: TGTGCCAGCAGCCGGACAGGGGGCAATTCACCCCTCCACTTT. Amino acids: CASSRTGGNSPLHF.

This sequence joins TRBV7-9 and TRBJ2-1; tentatively, D is TRBD1 (5 bases). The ends were cut back, 4 bases at V and 6 bases at J, with 13 bases in the middle. The CDR3 is 14 residues long. The V gene's germline CDR1 is SEHNR and CDR2 FQNEAQ (reference sequence). DNA of the CDR3: TGTGCCAGCAGCTCCAGGGCTGGGTTCAATGAGCAGTTCTTC. Its translation is CASSSRAGFNEQFF.

V gene TRBV2 combines with J gene TRBJ2-7; 7 nucleotides line up with TRBD1. With V trimmed by 6 bases and J by 0 bases, 5 bases remained unmatched. Looked up from germline, CDR1 is SNHLY and CDR2 is FYNNEI. The CDR3 has 14 amino acids. The CDR3 spells CASRGQSSSYEQYF. The CDR3 DNA reads as TGTGCCAGCAGGGGACAGTCAAGCTCCTACGAGCAGTACTTC.

This chain links TRBV5-4 with TRBJ2-7, with D tentatively TRBD1 (6 bases). Germline CDR1 is SGHNT and CDR2 is YYREEE (reference sequence). V lost 3 bases to trimming and J lost 7 bases, with 11 bases between them. The CDR3 sequence is 12 residues long. The CDR3, as DNA: TGTGCCAGCAGCTCGACAGGCGGGGAGCAGTACTTC. Encoded protein: CASSSTGGEQYF.

V is TRBV5-1 and J is TRBJ1-2, with D unclear. Germline CDR1 is SGHRS and CDR2 is YFSETQ. V lost 7 bases to trimming and J lost 7 bases, with 17 bases between them. This CDR3 region has 13 residues. CDR3 sequence reads: CASGISGVSGYTF. In nucleotides, the CDR3 is TGCGCCAGCGGTATCAGCGGGGTTAGTGGCTACACCTTC. The whole variable domain, remainder taken from reference TRBV5-1 and TRBJ1-2, is KAGVTQTPRYLIKTRGQQVTLSCSPISGHRSVSWYQQTPGQGLQFLFEYFSETQRNKGNFPGRFSGRQFSNSRSEMNVSTLELGDSALYLCASGISGVSGYTFGSGTRLTVV.

The chain links TRBV28 to TRBJ1-2; possible D gene TRBD1, 5 bases. The V gene lost 2 bases and the J gene lost 8 bases, with 12 bases spanning the gap. The germline V gene encodes CDR1 MDHEN and CDR2 SYDVKM. This CDR3 contains 13 residues. CDR3 coding DNA: TGTGCCAGCAGTTTACTCAGGGTCAACGGCTACACCTTC. Translating gives CASSLLRVNGYTF.

V gene TRBV3-1 (or the pseudogene TRBV3-2) combines with J gene TRBJ2-1, with 11 bases matching TRBD2. J was trimmed by 7 bases and V by 1 base; bases with no gene match: 0. Per the germline V gene, CDR1 is LGHDT and CDR2 is YNNKEL (reference sequence). The CDR3 length is 14 residues. The CDR3: CASSQGLAGNEQFF. The CDR3 nucleotides are TGTGCCAGCAGCCAAGGACTAGCGGGAAATGAGCAGTTCTTC.

This chain connects TRBV19 to TRBJ2-2; TRBD2 matches 8 bases. The CDR3 has 16 amino acids. V lost 3 bases to trimming and J lost 5 bases; unmatched junction nucleotides: 8. Germline-derived CDR1 and CDR2 are LNHDA and SQIVND (reference sequence). The CDR3 nucleotides are TGTGCCAGTAGTATTGGTAGCGGGAAGAGGACCGGGGAGCTGTTTTTT. Translation: CASSIGSGKRTGELFF.

J is TRBJ2-2 and V is TRBV10-2, with TRBD2 identical over 10 bases. The CDR3 is 16 residues long. Germline V gene lookup returns CDR1 WSHSY and CDR2 SAAADI. V shed 3 bases and J 6 bases; nucleotides not matched to a gene: 7. In DNA, the CDR3 is TGCGCCAGCAGTGACCCTAGCGGGAGCGGCGCCGGGGAGCTGTTTTTT. It is translated as CASSDPSGSGAGELFF.

The chain uses TRBV9 and TRBJ1-2; 8 bases are a match to TRBD1. Germline V gene sequence: CDR1 SGDLS, CDR2 YYNGEE. The CDR3 covers 13 residues. Unmatched junction bases numbered 2, after V lost 4 bases and J lost 3 bases. CDR3 sequence reads: CASSPQGDYGYTF. In DNA form, the CDR3 reads TGTGCCAGCAGCCCACAGGGGGACTATGGCTACACCTTC.